One and the same sample provided the 32 T cell receptor beta chains below, sequenced in a study of a mutant IDH1 vaccine in newly diagnosed glioma (dated by TCRdb to the early 2020s). Sample time point, as interpreted from the label and publication: week 35, safety follow-up. Each vaccine dose, consisting of 300 ug of a 20-mer mutant IDH1 peptide in Montanide, was administered subcutaneously with topical imiquimod. These TCRs are of unknown antigen specificity. The library was generated by the immunoSEQ multiplex PCR assay. TCRdb mirrors the immuneACCESS table, restricted to in-frame sequences. Some clones are absent from its copies; in checked studies, under half trace to an unresolved V gene, and the reason for the others is unknown. The sample table holds fewer than 35,000 clones, of which roughly four fifths were seen once. Jointly, the top ten make up about 7.9% of the sample. Sample: PBMCs, taken from a glioma patient whose treatment included an IDH1 peptide vaccine. The receptor source for this set is a man aged 50 to 60 with glioma.

The chain is built from TRBV11-2 and TRBJ2-7; D call uncertain. The CDR3 extends over 16 amino acids. The V end was cut by 5 bases, the J end by 3 bases, with 20 bases between. CDR1 SGHAT and CDR2 FQNNGV come from the germline V gene. The CDR3 nucleotides read TGTGCCAGCAGCAATCTCATGGTCGTGAACCACTACGAGCAGTACTTC. This codes for CASSNLMVVNHYEQYF.

This clone was seen more than once but under ten times. V is TRBV7-9 and J is TRBJ2-2; D gene uncertain. This CDR3 has 14 residues. The germline V and J ends were trimmed by 5 bases and 3 bases, with 10 bases remaining between them. Germline V gene data show CDR1 as SEHNR and CDR2 as FQNEAQ (reference sequence). The CDR3 DNA is TGTGCCAGCAGCCAAAGAAGGGACACCGGGGAGCTGTTTTTT. Translating it yields CASSQRRDTGELFF.

The CDR3 nucleotides read TGTGCCAGCAGCCCAGATCGAAGGGTGCCGTTCTTC. This codes for CASSPDRRVPFF. The genes are TRBV7-2 and TRBJ2-1; D unresolved. Germline assignment: CDR1 SGHTA and CDR2 FQGNSA. This CDR3 comprises 12 residues. V was pared by 5 bases and J by 15 bases, with 17 bases between.

The chain uses TRBV4-2 and TRBJ2-7; no definite D call. With 0 bases removed from V and 2 bases from J, the gap between germline ends came to 14 bases. CDR1 and CDR2 from the germline V gene are LGHNA and YNFKEQ. This CDR3 comprises 16 residues. The CDR3 sequence is CASSQDNEGRPYEQYF. The CDR3 coding sequence is TGTGCCAGCAGCCAAGATAATGAAGGAAGGCCCTACGAGCAGTACTTC.

This clone turned up a few times. V is TRBV4-1 and J is TRBJ1-2; the D gene is possibly TRBD1 (6 bases). Trimming left V 4 bases short and J 4 bases short, with 16 bases between. CDR1 and CDR2 (germline): MGHRA, YSYEKL. The length of the CDR3 is 15 residues. The CDR3 reads CASSRGPGGGYGYTF. The CDR3 nucleotides are TGCGCCAGCAGCCGGGGGCCTGGGGGTGGCTATGGCTACACCTTC.

J is TRBJ2-1 and V is TRBV14; no clear D gene. The V gene lost 0 bases and the J gene lost 0 bases, with 12 bases spanning the gap. CDR1 is SGHDN and CDR2 is FVKESK in the germline V gene. The CDR3 extends over 17 amino acids. CDR3 loop: CASSQDPVVSSYNEQFF. The CDR3 coding sequence is TGTGCCAGCAGCCAAGATCCCGTCGTGAGCTCCTACAATGAGCAGTTCTTC.

The chain combines TRBV5-1 with TRBJ2-3; weak D call: TRBD2 (5 bases). Trimming took 5 bases from V and 0 from J, leaving 16 bases between them. Per germline, CDR1 SGHRS and CDR2 YFSETQ. The CDR3 length is 16 residues. The CDR3 sequence is CASRSQRRLSTDTQYF. The CDR3 coding sequence is TGCGCCAGCAGAAGTCAGCGGCGGCTTAGCACAGATACGCAGTATTTT.

The chain employs TRBV4-3 and TRBJ2-3; 12 bases agree with TRBD1. Looked up from germline, CDR1 is LGHNA and CDR2 is YSLEER. The V gene end was trimmed by 3 bases and the J gene end by 6 bases; junction bases not matched to a gene: 7. The CDR3 has 16 amino acids. Here the CDR3 DNA reads TGCGCCAGCAGCCATCGGGGGACAGGGGGCGCGGATACGCAGTATTTT. This gives the protein CASSHRGTGGADTQYF.

The chain carries TRBV7-2 and TRBJ2-7, with a possible D match to TRBD2 (6 bases). Between the trimmed V and J ends, which lost 4 bases and 1 base, there was a span of 14 bases. The CDR3 spans 15 residues. Germline lookup yields CDR1 SGHTA and CDR2 FQGNSA. The CDR3 protein is CASSYSGLPSYEQYF. The CDR3 DNA is TGTGCCAGCAGCTACAGCGGGTTACCATCCTACGAGCAGTACTTC.

The gene calls are TRBV2 and TRBJ1-3; the D gene is possibly TRBD1 (5 bases). Trimming removed 5 bases at V and 4 bases at J, with 9 bases between. Germline CDR1 SNHLY, CDR2 FYNNEI. This CDR3 has 13 residues. The CDR3 here is CASSRRQGNTIYF. CDR3 coding DNA: TGTGCCAGCAGTCGCCGACAGGGAAACACCATATATTTT.

The rearrangement joins TRBV2 to TRBJ2-7, with D hard to call. Germline V gene sequence: CDR1 SNHLY, CDR2 FYNNEI. The CDR3 covers 11 residues. V was shortened by 5 bases and J by 3 bases, with 5 bases between the two germline ends. In DNA form, the CDR3 reads TGTGCCAGCAGTCCCCTCTACGAGCAGTACTTC. Translating gives CASSPLYEQYF.

The rearrangement joins TRBV7-8 to TRBJ2-1; D call uncertain. Germline assignment: CDR1 SGHVS and CDR2 FQNEAQ. V dropped 6 bases and J dropped 9 bases, with 9 bases sitting between them. There are 11 residues in the CDR3. DNA for the CDR3: TGTGCCAGCAGAAAGGGCACTGAGCAGTTCTTC. Translating it yields CASRKGTEQFF.

The chain recombines TRBV6-1 with TRBJ1-1; a weak D match, TRBD1 (5 bases). Germline V gene lookup returns CDR1 MNHNS and CDR2 SASEGT. The V end lost 8 bases, the J end lost 4 bases, and 20 bases lay between the germline ends. The CDR3 extends over 15 amino acids. The DNA for the CDR3 is TGTGCCAGCGGTATAGGGGCGGACTGGGGCACTGAAGCTTTCTTT. Protein product: CASGIGADWGTEAFF.

The rearrangement links TRBV7-9 to TRBJ1-3; D unresolved. The CDR3 has 13 amino acids. Germline V gene sequence: CDR1 SEHNR, CDR2 FQNEAQ (reference sequence). V lost 5 bases to trimming and J lost 4 bases, with 9 bases between them. The CDR3 region is CASSPWVGNTIYF. The CDR3 region has the DNA TGTGCCAGCAGCCCCTGGGTAGGAAACACCATATATTTT.

The chain carries TRBV6-5 and TRBJ1-1, with D perhaps TRBD1 (6 bases). CDR1 and CDR2 from the germline V gene are MNHEY and SVGAGI. The CDR3 consists of 14 residues. With 5 bases removed from V and 4 bases from J, the gap between germline ends came to 14 bases. The CDR3 region has the DNA TGTGCCAGCAGTCCACAGGGAAGAGGCACTGAAGCTTTCTTT. Protein sequence: CASSPQGRGTEAFF.

The rearrangement uses TRBV25-1 and TRBJ2-5; the D is unclear. Trimming left V 3 bases short and J 4 bases short, with 12 bases between. CDR3 size: 14 residues. From germline, CDR1 is MGHDK and CDR2 SYGVNS. In DNA form, the CDR3 reads TGTGCCAGCAGTGACACCGGACGGATAGAGACCCAGTACTTC. Residues: CASSDTGRIETQYF.

CDR3 amino acids: CASSLAPGYEQYF. CDR3 nucleotides: TGCGCCAGCAGCTTGGCACCGGGGTACGAGCAGTACTTC. J is TRBJ2-7 and V is TRBV5-1; TRBD2 is a possible D gene (5 bases). This CDR3 has 13 residues. CDR1 and CDR2 from the germline V gene are SGHRS and YFSETQ. V gave up 0 bases and J gave up 4 bases, with 8 bases separating them.

V usage is TRBV7-2 and J usage is TRBJ1-2, with D uncertain. From germline, CDR1 is SGHTA and CDR2 FQGNSA. The CDR3 runs 13 residues. V lost 4 bases and J 4 bases, leaving 10 bases between the germline ends. The CDR3 spells CASSSIKGYGYTF. CDR3 bases: TGTGCCAGCAGCTCTATTAAGGGCTATGGCTACACCTTC.

The rearrangement links TRBV29-1 to TRBJ2-1; D perhaps matches TRBD1 (6 bases). CDR1 and CDR2 (germline): SQVTM, ANQGSEA. This CDR3 is 14 amino acids long. Trimming removed 5 bases at V and 7 bases at J, with 18 bases between. The CDR3 loop is CSVLQGNGRNEQFF. The DNA of the CDR3 is TGCAGCGTTTTACAGGGAAACGGAAGGAATGAGCAGTTCTTC.

This clone showed up just once. The CDR3 is CASSVASSGQSNTEAFF. The CDR3 region has the DNA TGTGCCAGCAGTGTGGCGAGTTCGGGACAGTCGAACACTGAAGCTTTCTTT. The chain is built from TRBV6-1 and TRBJ1-1, with 7 bases aligning to TRBD1. After removal of 4 bases from V and 1 base from J, the junction contained 12 bases not matched to a gene. Germline V CDR1 and CDR2: MNHNS, SASEGT. The CDR3 has 17 residues.

The CDR3 sequence: CASSFREDTEAFF. CDR3 coding DNA: TGTGCCAGCAGTTTCAGGGAGGACACTGAAGCTTTCTTT. This chain connects TRBV27 to TRBJ1-1; TRBD1 is a possible D gene (5 bases). The CDR3 sequence is 13 residues long. The ends were cut back, 3 bases at V and 3 bases at J, with 8 bases in the middle. Germline-derived CDR1 and CDR2 are MNHEY and SMNVEV (reference sequence).

V and J are TRBV5-1 and TRBJ1-4; D unresolved. CDR1 is SGHRS and CDR2 is YFSETQ in the germline V gene. This CDR3 spans 14 amino acids. The V and J ends lost 1 base and 8 bases respectively, with 12 bases between them. CDR3 bases: TGCGCCAGCAGCTTGAAGGACCCTGGCGAAAAACTGTTTTTT. Translating it yields CASSLKDPGEKLFF.

V gene TRBV2 combines with J gene TRBJ2-1; D gene ambiguous. V was clipped by 5 bases and J by 4 bases, with 3 bases between them. This CDR3 has 11 amino acids. Germline-derived CDR1 and CDR2 are SNHLY and FYNNEI. The CDR3 protein is CASSSYNEQFF. The DNA for the CDR3 is TGTGCCAGCAGTAGTTACAATGAGCAGTTCTTC.

V is TRBV2 and J is TRBJ2-7, with D unclear. The CDR3 has 11 amino acids. V lost 8 bases and J 7 bases, leaving 12 bases between the germline ends. CDR1 is SNHLY, CDR2 FYNNEI, per germline. The CDR3 DNA sequence: TGTGCCAGCCAAATTCTAAAAGAGCAGTACTTC. Translated: CASQILKEQYF.

The gene calls are TRBV23-1 and TRBJ1-3, with no clear D. TRBV23-1 is filed as an ORF, its function uncertain. The CDR3 has 15 residues. V lost 1 base to trimming and J lost 0 bases, with 7 bases between them. CDR3: CASSQCGDSGNTIYF. For the CDR3, the DNA is TGCGCCAGCAGTCAATGCGGAGACTCTGGAAACACCATATATTTT.

The chain uses TRBV7-9 and TRBJ2-1; D gene ambiguous. The CDR3 runs to 13 residues. V lost 2 bases, J lost 7 bases, and 9 bases lay in between. CDR1 SEHNR and CDR2 FQNEAQ come from the germline V gene (reference sequence). The CDR3 loop is CASSLPDGNEQFF. CDR3 nucleotide sequence: TGTGCCAGCAGCTTACCGGACGGGAATGAGCAGTTCTTC.

In this sample, this clone turned up once. CDR3 protein: CSVTDSTSYEQYF. In DNA, the CDR3 is TGCAGCGTTACGGACAGTACCTCCTACGAGCAGTACTTC. The gene calls are TRBV29-1 and TRBJ2-7; tentatively, D is TRBD1 (6 bases). CDR1 is SQVTM, CDR2 ANQGSEA, per germline. CDR3 size: 13 residues. The V and J ends lost 5 bases and 0 bases respectively, with 11 bases between them.

The V gene is TRBV5-1, the J gene TRBJ2-7; the D is unclear. The germline V gene encodes CDR1 SGHRS and CDR2 YFSETQ. The CDR3 length is 14 residues. With 3 bases removed from V and 2 bases from J, the gap between germline ends came to 12 bases. DNA for the CDR3: TGCGCCAGCAGCTCCGGTCTCACCCCCTACGAGCAGTACTTC. Translation gives CASSSGLTPYEQYF.

The chain links TRBV27 to TRBJ1-1; unclear D gene. CDR3 length: 14 amino acids. The germline gives CDR1 MNHEY, CDR2 SMNVEV (reference sequence). V was trimmed by 6 bases and J by 4 bases, leaving 15 bases between them. The CDR3 nucleotides read TGTGCCAGCAGAGTGGCGGGAGGGAGCACTGAAGCTTTCTTT. Its translation: CASRVAGGSTEAFF.

The chain links TRBV7-2 to TRBJ1-1; D uncertain. The CDR3 is made up of 17 amino acids. CDR1 and CDR2 from the germline V gene are SGHTA and FQGNSA. The V end lost 0 bases, the J end lost 0 bases, and 14 bases lay between the germline ends. The CDR3 is CASSLASGSRLNTEAFF. The CDR3 bases are TGTGCCAGCAGCTTAGCGAGCGGCAGCCGACTGAACACTGAAGCTTTCTTT.

This clone was seen a few times. The chain has TRBV5-6 and TRBJ2-5; D perhaps matches TRBD1 (5 bases). Per germline, CDR1 SGHDT and CDR2 YYEEEE. V lost 0 bases and J 2 bases, leaving 11 bases between the germline ends. The CDR3 extends over 15 amino acids. The CDR3 DNA is TGTGCCAGCAGCTTGGTCAGGGATCGTCAAGAGACCCAGTACTTC. Translating gives CASSLVRDRQETQYF.

The table lists this clone with a few counts. The chain employs TRBV7-9 and TRBJ1-1, with D uncertain. Germline V lookup: CDR1 SEHNR, CDR2 FQNEAQ (reference sequence). Trimming cost V 5 bases and J 5 bases, with 18 bases left between them. The CDR3 runs to 15 residues. The CDR3 coding sequence is TGTGCCAGCAGCCCGAGCATGGGAGGGTGGACTGAAGCTTTCTTT. This translates into CASSPSMGGWTEAFF.